A single T cell receptor (beta chain) is shown here with its context. Trimming took 7 bases from V and 4 from J; bases not matched to a gene: 18. This CDR3 region has 17 residues. Germline loops: CDR1 LNHDA, CDR2 SQIVND (reference sequence). This specimen comes from a study of cytomegalovirus exposure and HLA in healthy donors. The PCR contained 60 Vbeta and 13 Jbeta primers. The protocol was immunoSEQ multiplex PCR, while the TCRdb copy is restricted to in-frame clones and leaves out a portion. This table has some 190,000 clones, approximately 73% appearing once. It was healthy bone marrow donors who served as donors.

The sample comprised PBMCs. The chain recombines TRBV19 with TRBJ1-2; the match to TRBD1 covers 7 bases. The receptor comes from a woman aged 30 to 39 in good health and CMV-seropositive. CDR3 bases: TGTGCCAGTAATTGGAAGGGGGACAGTAGAGGAGGCTATGGCTACACCTTC. This codes for CASNWKGDSRGGYGYTF. The whole variable domain, remainder taken from reference TRBV19 and TRBJ1-2, is DGGITQSPKYLFRKEGQNVTLSCEQNLNHDAMYWYRQDPGQGLRLIYYSQIVNDFQKGDIAEGYSVSREKKESFPLTVTSAQKNPTAFYLCASNWKGDSRGGYGYTFGSGTRLTVV.